The 31 T cell receptor beta chains below were found in one sample sequenced in a study of blood T cell repertoires in COVID-19. The data were produced by immunoSEQ multiplex PCR, yet TCRdb's version contains in-frame clones alone and is incomplete. The table shows roughly 69,000 clones, with roughly four fifths occurring only once. Sequenced material: peripheral blood. These receptors were taken from a human donor in a cohort sampled during active COVID-19.

In this sample, this clone turned up once. This rearrangement joins TRBV4-1 to TRBJ1-1; no clear D. There are 14 residues in the CDR3. Germline CDR1 and CDR2: MGHRA and YSYEKL. Deletions cut 2 bases from V and 11 bases from J, with 18 bases between. In DNA form, the CDR3 reads TGCGCCAGCAGCCAATTTTTCGGGGAGCTCGAGGCTTTCTTT. Residues: CASSQFFGELEAFF.

CDR3 region: CASSVTGTSYRADTQYF. The CDR3 bases are TGTGCCAGCAGCGTCACCGGGACTAGCTACCGGGCAGATACGCAGTATTTT. The chain has TRBV9 and TRBJ2-3, with 9 positions matching TRBD2. CDR3 length: 17 amino acids. Unmatched junction bases numbered 11, after V lost 2 bases and J lost 4 bases. Germline CDR1 and CDR2: SGDLS and YYNGEE. The full variable domain, its missing parts supplied by reference TRBV9 and TRBJ2-3, is DSGVTQTPKHLITATGQRVTLRCSPRSGDLSVYWYQQSLDQGLQFLIQYYNGEERAKGNILERFSAQQFPDLHSELNLSSLELGDSALYFCASSVTGTSYRADTQYFGPGTRLTVL.

This chain joins TRBV21-1 and TRBJ2-7; TRBD1 is taken as the D call from the table, unchecked against the DNA. TRBV21-1 is a pseudogene segment. This CDR3 spans 15 amino acids. CDR3 coding DNA: TGTGCCAGCAGCAAAGGGGGGACAGGATCCCACGAGCAGTACTTC. It codes for CASSKGGTGSHEQYF.

J is TRBJ1-1 and V is TRBV5-1, with 9 bases aligning to TRBD1. Germline V gene sequence: CDR1 SGHRS, CDR2 YFSETQ. J lost 3 bases, V lost 4 bases, and 7 bases had no gene match. This CDR3 is 15 amino acids long. The CDR3 bases are TGCGCCAGCAGCGTTGAGACAGGGGGTCACACTGAAGCTTTCTTT. Protein product: CASSVETGGHTEAFF.

This rearrangement joins TRBV11-2 to TRBJ1-1; TRBD1 matches at 7 bases. The CDR3 totals 17 residues. CDR1 and CDR2 (germline): SGHAT, FQNNGV. Trimming cost V 3 bases and J 4 bases; bases outside gene matches: 14. CDR3 nucleotides: TGTGCCAGCAGCTTCCTTGGCGGTAGACAGGGCCGCACTGAAGCTTTCTTT. Its translation: CASSFLGGRQGRTEAFF.

This clone has only a few counts. The V call is TRBV4-2, the J call TRBJ2-7, with a tentative D call TRBD2 (6 bases). The V end lost 0 bases, the J end lost 4 bases, and 16 bases lay between the germline ends. Germline values: CDR1 LGHNA, CDR2 YNFKEQ. There are 16 residues in the CDR3. In DNA form, the CDR3 reads TGTGCCAGCAGCCAAGATAGCCGGGACTCCCTTTACGAGCAGTACTTC. It yields the protein CASSQDSRDSLYEQYF.

The CDR3 coding sequence is TGTGCCAGCAGCTTAGAATACAACGGGGGAAACACCATATATTTT. Its protein is CASSLEYNGGNTIYF. V and J are TRBV11-2 and TRBJ1-3; D is undetermined. CDR1 and CDR2 from the germline V gene are SGHAT and FQNNGV. The CDR3 is made up of 15 amino acids. Deletions cut 0 bases from V and 4 bases from J, with 10 bases between.

The CDR3 region is CASKPGHFYEQYF. CDR3 nucleotide sequence: TGTGCCAGCAAGCCGGGACACTTCTACGAGCAGTACTTC. This rearrangement joins TRBV11-2 to TRBJ2-7, with a possible D match to TRBD1 (6 bases). Germline values: CDR1 SGHAT, CDR2 FQNNGV. Trimming stripped 7 bases from V and 3 bases from J, with 13 bases between. The CDR3 spans 13 residues. Full variable domain (remainder filled in from reference TRBV11-2 and TRBJ2-7): EAGVAQSPRYKIIEKRQSVAFWCNPISGHATLYWYQQILGQGPKLLIQFQNNGVVDDSQLPKDRFSAERLKGVDSTLKIQPAKLEDSAVYLCASKPGHFYEQYFGPGTRLTVT.

This clone was picked up one time. The chain carries TRBV14 and TRBJ1-2, with 8 bases aligning to TRBD1. Germline trimming cut 4 bases from V and 3 bases from J; bases unmatched to any gene: 7. This CDR3 comprises 15 residues. CDR1 and CDR2 (germline): SGHDN, FVKESK. This CDR3 is CASSPYQTGDYGYTF. As DNA, the CDR3 is TGTGCCAGCAGCCCCTACCAGACAGGGGACTATGGCTACACCTTC.

A note on this clone: Its ends do not fully match the called genes, so a read error is possible. The chain joins TRBV2 to TRBJ1-1, with D hard to call. From germline, CDR1 is SNHLY and CDR2 FYNNEI. The CDR3 runs 12 residues. CDR3 nucleotide sequence: TGTGCCAGCAGGGAAGACACGACTGAAGCTTTCTTT. Encoded protein: CASREDTTEAFF.

This clone has just a few counts. V gene TRBV2 combines with J gene TRBJ1-1; D unclear. In germline, CDR1 is SNHLY, CDR2 FYNNEI. The ends were cut back, 8 bases at V and 3 bases at J, with 19 bases in the middle. CDR3 size: 15 residues. CDR3 in DNA: TGTGCCAGCCAAAGGGTCGGGGAAGGGCACACTGAAGCTTTCTTT. This codes for CASQRVGEGHTEAFF.

V is TRBV1 and J is TRBJ2-7; TRBD2, the D gene given by the table, was not confirmed from the DNA. TRBV1 has pseudogene status. The CDR3 sequence is 14 residues long. Here the CDR3 DNA reads TGCACCAGCAGCCAAGACTCTAGCGTTGACGAGCAGTACTTC. Protein: CTSSQDSSVDEQYF.

The chain is built from TRBV9 and TRBJ2-1; 8 nucleotides line up with TRBD2. Losses at the gene ends were 4 bases for V and 4 bases for J; bases not matched to a gene: 7. The CDR3 sequence is 15 residues long. The germline V gene encodes CDR1 SGDLS and CDR2 YYNGEE. The CDR3 sequence: CASSRDSGVYNEQFF. The CDR3 coding sequence is TGTGCCAGCAGCCGCGATAGCGGGGTGTACAATGAGCAGTTCTTC.

The chain has TRBV30 and TRBJ1-2, with 9 nucleotides matching TRBD1. V shed 7 bases, J shed 8 bases, and the junction held 8 bases outside the gene matches. The CDR3 contains 12 residues. Germline CDR1 GTSNPN, CDR2 SVGIG (reference sequence). The CDR3: CASITGGWGYTF. CDR3 sequence (DNA): TGTGCCTCTATTACAGGGGGCTGGGGCTACACCTTC.

This clone was observed a handful of times. V is TRBV5-1 and J is TRBJ2-7, with TRBD2 identical over 10 bases. Per the germline V gene, CDR1 is SGHRS and CDR2 is YFSETQ. This CDR3 contains 15 residues. Trimming took 0 bases from V and 2 from J; bases not matched to a gene: 2. The CDR3 here is CASSLGLAGAYEQYF. Written as DNA, the CDR3 is TGCGCCAGCAGCTTGGGACTAGCGGGTGCCTACGAGCAGTACTTC.

This clone was seen ten or more times. The genes are TRBV6-5 and TRBJ2-7, with D perhaps TRBD1 (5 bases). V gave up 6 bases and J gave up 4 bases, with 16 bases separating them. The CDR3 totals 14 residues. The germline V gene has CDR1 MNHEY and CDR2 SVGAGI. CDR3: CASRRQHPTYEQYF. For the CDR3, the DNA is TGTGCCAGCAGGAGACAGCACCCGACGTACGAGCAGTACTTC.

The J gene is TRBJ2-3, the V gene TRBV4-2; D is ambiguous. Trimming cost V 1 base and J 6 bases, with 8 bases left between them. Germline loops: CDR1 LGHNA, CDR2 YNFKEQ. This CDR3 has 13 amino acids. CDR3: CASSQGLLDTQYF. CDR3 coding DNA: TGTGCCAGCAGCCAAGGACTCCTCGATACGCAGTATTTT.

The J gene is TRBJ2-2, the V gene TRBV11-2, with D possibly matching TRBD1 (5 bases). V was trimmed by 5 bases and J by 1 base, leaving 11 bases between them. Germline CDR1 reads SGHAT; CDR2 reads FQNNGV. The CDR3 runs 15 residues. DNA of the CDR3: TGTGCCAGCAGCAGGGGCTACCAGAACACCGGGGAGCTGTTTTTT. Residues: CASSRGYQNTGELFF. Variable domain in full (rest from reference TRBV11-2 and TRBJ2-2): EAGVAQSPRYKIIEKRQSVAFWCNPISGHATLYWYQQILGQGPKLLIQFQNNGVVDDSQLPKDRFSAERLKGVDSTLKIQPAKLEDSAVYLCASSRGYQNTGELFFGEGSRLTVL.

V usage is TRBV5-6 and J usage is TRBJ1-3; tentatively, D is TRBD1 (5 bases). The germline V and J ends were trimmed by 4 bases and 0 bases, with 8 bases remaining between them. The CDR3 extends over 14 amino acids. Germline V gives CDR1 SGHDT, CDR2 YYEEEE. Here the CDR3 DNA reads TGTGCCAGCAGCGACGACAGCTCTGGAAACACCATATATTTT. Translating gives CASSDDSSGNTIYF.

This rearrangement joins TRBV6-5 to TRBJ1-1; TRBD1 might be the D (5 bases). Germline V gene sequence: CDR1 MNHEY, CDR2 SVGAGI. The CDR3 is 15 amino acids. V was shortened by 7 bases and J by 1 base, with 16 bases between the two germline ends. CDR3 residues: CASTLSRGRNTEAFF. CDR3 nucleotides: TGTGCCAGCACCCTAAGTCGGGGGAGGAACACTGAAGCTTTCTTT.

Relative to its sample, this clone is medium-sized. The chain carries TRBV4-1 and TRBJ1-5; 7 nucleotides agree with TRBD1. The CDR3 contains 16 residues. The V gene end was trimmed by 1 base and the J gene end by 7 bases; junction bases not matched to a gene: 10. CDR1 and CDR2 from the germline V gene are MGHRA and YSYEKL. This CDR3 is CASSQGKQGMGQPQHF. The CDR3 coding sequence is TGCGCCAGCAGCCAAGGAAAACAGGGGATGGGGCAGCCCCAGCATTTT.

V is TRBV19 and J is TRBJ1-1; perhaps TRBD1 as D (6 bases). Germline CDR1 and CDR2: LNHDA and SQIVND (reference sequence). CDR3 length equals 16 residues. The V gene lost 4 bases and the J gene lost 1 base, with 16 bases spanning the gap. For the CDR3, the DNA is TGTGCCAGTAGTAGGAATTCGGGACACCAGAACACTGAAGCTTTCTTT. Its protein product is CASSRNSGHQNTEAFF.

This clone was counted a few times. This chain links TRBV4-3 with TRBJ1-1; 9 bases are a match to TRBD1. The CDR3 consists of 16 residues. In germline, CDR1 is LGHNA, CDR2 YSLEER. Trimming took 1 base from V and 3 from J; bases not matched to a gene: 6. The CDR3 loop is CASSQARTGVYTEAFF. In DNA, the CDR3 is TGCGCCAGCAGCCAAGCCAGGACAGGGGTGTACACTGAAGCTTTCTTT.

This chain links TRBV7-9 with TRBJ1-3; D might be TRBD1 (6 bases). The CDR3 contains 16 residues. The germline V gene encodes CDR1 SEHNR and CDR2 FQNEAQ (reference sequence). V lost 5 bases to trimming and J lost 0 bases, with 14 bases between them. CDR3 region: CASSEGGGRSGNTIYF. The CDR3 bases are TGTGCCAGCAGCGAAGGCGGGGGCCGCTCTGGAAACACCATATATTTT.

This chain uses TRBV11-2 with TRBJ2-1, with TRBD2 identical over 12 bases. Looked up from germline, CDR1 is SGHAT and CDR2 is FQNNGV. V was clipped by 5 bases and J by 8 bases; unmatched bases: 7. The length of the CDR3 is 15 residues. CDR3 sequence (DNA): TGTGCCAGCAGCCCGACTAGCGGGAGCGATGATGAGCAGTTCTTC. Translation: CASSPTSGSDDEQFF.

This chain uses TRBV6-5 with TRBJ1-5, with D possibly being TRBD1 (6 bases). CDR3 length: 14 amino acids. CDR1 and CDR2 from the germline V gene are MNHEY and SVGAGI. V lost 4 bases and J 7 bases, leaving 14 bases between the germline ends. The CDR3 nucleotides are TGTGCCAGCAGTTCCGGGACAATGGGACAGCCCCAGCATTTT. It translates to CASSSGTMGQPQHF.

The J gene is TRBJ2-1, the V gene TRBV9, with D hard to call. V was pared by 0 bases and J by 5 bases, with 9 bases between. This CDR3 has 14 residues. The germline gives CDR1 SGDLS, CDR2 YYNGEE. The CDR3 region has the DNA TGTGCCAGCAGCGTAGCCGCCAGAAACAATGAGCAGTTCTTC. Encoded protein: CASSVAARNNEQFF.

This chain uses TRBV21-1 with TRBJ1-5. TRBV21-1 is annotated as a pseudogene. The CDR3 has 15 amino acids. The CDR3: CASSKYRRGDQPQHF. CDR3 coding DNA: TGTGCCAGCAGCAAATATAGGAGGGGCGATCAGCCCCAGCATTTT.

This clone appeared once. V usage is TRBV5-6 and J usage is TRBJ2-6; 7 bases match TRBD1. Germline CDR1 reads SGHDT; CDR2 reads YYEEEE. Trimming took 3 bases from V and 9 from J; bases not matched to a gene: 18. This CDR3 contains 18 residues. The CDR3 protein is CASSSKTGVSPFGNVLTF. The CDR3 nucleotides are TGTGCCAGCAGCTCTAAAACAGGGGTTTCCCCTTTTGGCAACGTCCTGACTTTC.

The chain uses TRBV10-2 and TRBJ2-1; 13 bases are a match to TRBD2. V shed 7 bases, J shed 8 bases, and the junction held 8 bases outside the gene matches. The CDR3 is made up of 15 amino acids. CDR1 is WSHSY and CDR2 is SAAADI in the germline V gene. The CDR3 region is CASNEGLAGVYEQFF. In nucleotides, the CDR3 is TGCGCCAGCAACGAAGGACTAGCGGGAGTCTATGAGCAGTTCTTC.

This chain links TRBV7-9 with TRBJ1-5; D is uncertain. V was pared by 4 bases and J by 7 bases, with 11 bases between. CDR1 is SEHNR, CDR2 FQNEAQ, per germline (reference sequence). The CDR3 consists of 13 residues. The CDR3 nucleotides are TGTGCCAGCAGCTGGAGGAGTGACCAGCCCCAGCATTTT. Translating gives CASSWRSDQPQHF.